These T cell receptor beta chains were read from a single sample in a study of blood T cell repertoires in COVID-19. The assay was immunoSEQ multiplex PCR, and TCRdb's table has in-frame clones only and misses some. The repertoire consists of over 20,000 clones, with roughly 83% occurring once and the leading ten covering about half. The sequencing sample was made of peripheral blood. The receptors stem from an older man with acute or convalescent COVID-19. Both conserved end residues are part of each CDR3. The D gene is left open where the match is weak. Only part of the rows carry a size: once, few, many, or a class if the clone is expanded.

CDR3nt	CDR3aa	j_gene	abundance	d_gene	v_gene
TGTGCCAGCAGAGCTCATGACGGGGTCAGTGGCTACACCTTC	CASRAHDGVSGYTF	TRBJ1-2	NA	NA	TRBV6-6
TGTGCCAGCAGGCCGAGGTCAGGGCCCACCGGGGAGCTGTTTTTT	CASRPRSGPTGELFF	TRBJ2-2	NA	NA	TRBV28
TGTGCCAGCAGCTCCCCCAACGGAGAACGCACAGATACGCAGTATTTT	CASSSPNGERTDTQYF	TRBJ2-3	NA	NA	TRBV7-8
TGCGCCAGCAGCCAAGATCGGGATGAAAAACTGTTTTTT	CASSQDRDEKLFF	TRBJ1-4	NA	NA	TRBV4-3
TGTGCCAGCAGCTTAGGCAGGGAACCAGCCTACGAGCAGTACTTC	CASSLGREPAYEQYF	TRBJ2-7	once	NA	TRBV13
TGTGCCAGCAGTGTCCCTCGACTTCGCACAGATACGCAGTATTTT	CASSVPRLRTDTQYF	TRBJ2-3	NA	NA	TRBV28
TGTGCCAGCAGCTGGACAGATAGCAATCAGCCCCAGCATTTT	CASSWTDSNQPQHF	TRBJ1-5	NA	NA	TRBV28
TGCGCCAGCAGAACAGGGGAGAACACTGAAGCTTTCTTT	CASRTGENTEAFF	TRBJ1-1	NA	TRBD1	TRBV10-1
TGCGCCAGCAGCCAAGATAATCAGGGCGCAACTAATGAAAAACTGTTTTTT	CASSQDNQGATNEKLFF	TRBJ1-4	NA	NA	TRBV4-1
TGTGCCATCAGTGATGGGGCAGGGTCAAATTCACCCCTCCACTTT	CAISDGAGSNSPLHF	TRBJ1-6	few	NA	TRBV10-3
TGTGCCACCAGCAGAGATCCCGGCGGGTGGGGCACTGAAGCTTTCTTT	CATSRDPGGWGTEAFF	TRBJ1-1	NA	NA	TRBV15
TGTGCCAGCAGTTCCCCTAGCTACGAGCAGTACTTC	CASSSPSYEQYF	TRBJ2-7	NA	NA	TRBV6-6
TGTGCCAGCAGCCCAGAGGTAGGACAGGGGAGGGAGCAGTACTTC	CASSPEVGQGREQYF	TRBJ2-7	NA	TRBD1	TRBV7-2
TGTGCCAGCAGCAGAGGGACAGGGTACGAGCAGTACTTC	CASSRGTGYEQYF	TRBJ2-7	medium-sized	TRBD1	TRBV9
TGTGCCAGCAGCCCTAGAGAGCGGGGCTACGAGCAGTACTTC	CASSPRERGYEQYF	TRBJ2-7	NA	TRBD2	TRBV27
TGTGCCACCAGTGATCCCCGAAAACTGTCTAATGAGCAGTTCTTC	CATSDPRKLSNEQFF	TRBJ2-1	NA	NA	TRBV24-1
TGCGCCAGCAGCCAAATTCCGGGACAACTCCCTGAGCAGTTCTTC	CASSQIPGQLPEQFF	TRBJ2-1	NA	NA	TRBV4-3
TGTGCCATCAGTGAGAGAGTCGGTGAGACCCAGTACTTC	CAISERVGETQYF	TRBJ2-5	NA	NA	TRBV10-3
TGTGCCAGCAGCTTCGGGGAATCTAATGAAAAACTGTTTTTT	CASSFGESNEKLFF	TRBJ1-4	NA	NA	TRBV7-9
TGTGCCAGTAGTATCGAGACAGCCGTTGGCACCGGGGAGCTGTTTTTT	CASSIETAVGTGELFF	TRBJ2-2	NA	NA	TRBV19
TGTGCCAGCAGCTTACCCCGGACAGGGAGGGGGATCAATGAGCAGTTCTTC	CASSLPRTGRGINEQFF	TRBJ2-1	NA	NA	TRBV7-2
TGCGCCAGCAGCCAAGACCCTGGACAGGGAGCTGGAAACACCATATATTTT	CASSQDPGQGAGNTIYF	TRBJ1-3	few	TRBD1	TRBV4-1
TGTGCCAGCAGTATTGACAGGGGGCTTGCTGAAGCTTTCTTT	CASSIDRGLAEAFF	TRBJ1-1	once	TRBD1	TRBV2
TGCGCCAGCAGCTTCGGAGCGACGGATACGCAGTATTTT	CASSFGATDTQYF	TRBJ2-3	NA	NA	TRBV5-1
TGTGCCAGCACCCAGGGGGGCAGTCCCACAGATACGCAGTATTTT	CASTQGGSPTDTQYF	TRBJ2-3	NA	NA	TRBV9
TGCGCCAGCAGCCAATTTGAGTCACCCCTAGATACGCAGTATTTT	CASSQFESPLDTQYF	TRBJ2-3	few	NA	TRBV4-3
TGTGCCAGCAGTCAGGGACTAGCGGGGCCCGGGGAGCTGTTTTTT	CASSQGLAGPGELFF	TRBJ2-2	NA	TRBD2	TRBV27
TGTGCCAGCAGTTCGAATCCGGGACAGCCAGCCTATGGCTACACCTTC	CASSSNPGQPAYGYTF	TRBJ1-2	NA	TRBD1	TRBV27
TGTGCCAGCAGTCCGGGACTAGAGGCCCGCTCCTACGAGCAGTACTTC	CASSPGLEARSYEQYF	TRBJ2-7	large	TRBD2	TRBV3-1/TRBV3-2
TGTGCCAGCAGCTTAGTGGGACAGAGTTCTAGCACAGATACGCAGTATTTT	CASSLVGQSSSTDTQYF	TRBJ2-3	NA	TRBD1	TRBV11-2
TGCGCCAGCAGCAGGACAGGCCTGCAGACTGAAGCTTTCTTT	CASSRTGLQTEAFF	TRBJ1-1	NA	TRBD1	TRBV5-1
TGTGCCAGCAGCGGCCCGGGACTGGGCTCGGAGCAGTACTTC	CASSGPGLGSEQYF	TRBJ2-7	NA	NA	TRBV9
TGTGCCAGCTCACCCTCCGGACAGTTTAGCAATCAGCCCCAGCATTTT	CASSPSGQFSNQPQHF	TRBJ1-5	few	NA	TRBV18
TGTGCCAGCAGTACGGGCAATCAGCCCCAGCATTTT	CASSTGNQPQHF	TRBJ1-5	NA	NA	TRBV2
TGTGCCAGCAGCCTCCAGGGGGGAAACACCATATATTTT	CASSLQGGNTIYF	TRBJ1-3	NA	NA	TRBV3-1/TRBV3-2
TGTGCCAGCAGCTTGGTAGGGGTGAACACTGAAGCTTTCTTT	CASSLVGVNTEAFF	TRBJ1-1	once	NA	TRBV5-6
TGCGCCAGCAGCTCCATCGCGGCGGGGGGGGGCGTAGGCACCGGGGAGCTGTTTTTT	CASSSIAAGGGVGTGELFF	TRBJ2-2	NA	TRBD2	TRBV5-1
TGTGCCAGCGGCCTGGACAGGGCCAATCAGCCCCAGCATTTT	CASGLDRANQPQHF	TRBJ1-5	NA	TRBD1	TRBV7-2
TGTGCCTGGAGTGGGACTAGCGGGAGTATAGATACGCAGTATTTT	CAWSGTSGSIDTQYF	TRBJ2-3	NA	TRBD2	TRBV30
TGCAGTGGGGGGCGGGAGGAAAAACTGTTTTTT	CSGGREEKLFF	TRBJ1-4	NA	NA	TRBV20-1
TGTGCCAGCACCTATCTTGCGGGACAGGGGGGGAGATCCACTGAAGCTTTCTTT	CASTYLAGQGGRSTEAFF	TRBJ1-1	NA	TRBD1	TRBV27
TGTGCCAGAAGTCTTGGACAGTCCGTTGAGCAGTTCTTC	CARSLGQSVEQFF	TRBJ2-1	NA	NA	TRBV5-3
TGCGCCAGCAGTCAGGTGGGAGAAGTGGGAGAAGCTTTCTTT	CASSQVGEVGEAFF	TRBJ1-1	NA	NA	TRBV23-1
TGTGCCAGCAGTGAAGGGCAAACGGGAGGCGCATGGGAGCAGTTCTTC	CASSEGQTGGAWEQFF	TRBJ2-1	NA	TRBD2	TRBV6-1
TGTGCCAGCAGTTTATTACGGACTAGGACCTACGAGCAGTACTTC	CASSLLRTRTYEQYF	TRBJ2-7	NA	TRBD2	TRBV27